Here is one T cell receptor beta chain with its context. The table came from immunoSEQ multiplex PCR; TCRdb's copy has only in-frame clones and leaves some out. The sample consists of approximately 60,000 clones, 92% of them appearing once. This entry is derived from a study of T cell changes during pregnancy in multiple sclerosis. CDR3 size: 15 residues. Germline CDR1 SGHAT, CDR2 FQDESV (reference sequence). Trimming took 0 bases from V and 2 from J, leaving 9 bases between them. The starting material was peripheral blood, obtained in the second trimester of pregnancy. The chain employs TRBV11-1 and TRBJ2-3; a weak D match, TRBD2 (6 bases). This TCR was sampled from a female donor in good health, enrolled as a control in a pregnancy study. The CDR3: CASSLAQGLTDTQYF. CDR3 in DNA: TGTGCCAGCAGCTTAGCGCAGGGACTCACAGATACGCAGTATTTT.